A selection of T cell receptor beta chains follows, all from one sample in a study of cytomegalovirus exposure and HLA in healthy donors. The method was immunoSEQ multiplex PCR; TCRdb's version includes in-frame clones alone and lacks a portion of them. This table holds 130,000 or so clones, about 81% found once. Sequenced material: PBMCs. The receptors stem from a woman between 40 and 50 years old in good health and CMV-seropositive. CDR3s include the opening cysteine and the closing phenylalanine or tryptophan. The order of the fields is CDR3 protein, CDR3 DNA, D gene, V gene, clone size, J gene. D genes are given only for firm matches. Clone size is stated in some rows and not others, as once, few, many or a class when expanded.

CASSQVTGSVDGYTF | TGTGCCAGCAGCCAAGTTACAGGGTCGGTTGATGGCTACACCTTC | . | TRBV4-2 | . | TRBJ1-2
CAWNPRTEAFF | TGTGCCTGGAACCCGAGGACTGAAGCTTTCTTT | . | TRBV30 | . | TRBJ1-1
CASSYSNSGGAYEQYF | TGTGCCAGCAGTTACTCGAATAGCGGGGGGGCCTACGAGCAGTACTTC | TRBD2 | TRBV6-5 | . | TRBJ2-7
CSVGSGNTEAFF | TGCAGCGTCGGTTCAGGGAACACTGAAGCTTTCTTT | . | TRBV29-1 | few | TRBJ1-1
CAISELGAGANVLTF | TGTGCCATCAGTGAACTGGGAGCTGGGGCCAACGTCCTGACTTTC | . | TRBV10-3 | once | TRBJ2-6
CATSTGGTGELFF | TGTGCCACCAGCACGGGAGGAACCGGGGAGCTGTTTTTT | TRBD2 | TRBV15 | . | TRBJ2-2
CASSSDRVWEAFF | TGTGCCAGCAGCTCAGACAGGGTGTGGGAAGCTTTCTTT | TRBD1 | TRBV7-9 | . | TRBJ1-1
CAISEFGNYGYTF | TGTGCCATCAGTGAGTTCGGTAACTATGGCTACACCTTC | . | TRBV10-3 | once | TRBJ1-2
CASSLDGHTFGEQFF | TGTGCCAGCAGCTTAGATGGACACACGTTTGGTGAGCAGTTCTTC | . | TRBV7-6 | . | TRBJ2-1
CAISPRGLGTGELFF | TGTGCCATCAGTCCCAGGGGGCTTGGGACCGGGGAGCTGTTTTTT | TRBD1 | TRBV10-3 | . | TRBJ2-2
CAWSVSGKETQYF | TGTGCCTGGAGTGTGTCCGGGAAAGAGACCCAGTACTTC | . | TRBV30 | . | TRBJ2-5
CASSYSGQVNTEAFF | TGTGCCAGCAGTTACTCGGGACAGGTGAACACTGAAGCTTTCTTT | TRBD1 | TRBV6-5 | . | TRBJ1-1
CASSPGAIITDTQYF | TGCGCCAGCAGTCCAGGGGCCATCATCACAGATACGCAGTATTTT | . | TRBV5-1 | . | TRBJ2-3
CASSQEWRGGPETQYF | TGCGCCAGCAGCCAAGAATGGCGGGGGGGCCCAGAGACCCAGTACTTC | TRBD2 | TRBV4-3 | . | TRBJ2-5
CASSQDGTGWNEQFF | TGCGCCAGCAGCCAGGACGGGACAGGGTGGAATGAGCAGTTCTTC | TRBD1 | TRBV4-1 | . | TRBJ2-1